This TCR beta chain was captured in a study of cytomegalovirus exposure and HLA in healthy donors (TCRdb year 2017). With respect to the entire study: An earlier analysis of approximately 640 of the donors reported 250 to 350 Gb of sequence data and roughly 110 million unique TCR beta sequences from about 180 million T cells. Typing coverage differed by locus: A, B, C, DRB1 and DQB1 were typed in about 629-630 donors, DQA1 in 500 to 550, DPA1 in around 600, and DPB1 in roughly 470. A separate validation cohort of about 110 different subjects was used in addition to the roughly 640-subject first cohort. In the later analysis, no new phenotypic data were used to find candidate immune exposures; instead, reliance was placed on TCR beta sequences and their occurrence across donors. The study profiled the T cell repertoires of about 720 subjects by immunosequencing and related them to cytomegalovirus serostatus. Four to six DR-DQ haplotypes were handled as single units for association and clustering because linkage in the cohort was strong. Of the roughly 400 genotyped donors, 81% were placed in the genetic ancestry cluster associated with self-reported Caucasian donors. Both class I and class II loci were covered by HLA typing, at four-digit resolution. To predict cytomegalovirus infection status, the study brought together high-throughput TCR immunosequencing, statistical association of individual TCRs with disease status, and machine learning. All discovery cohort repertoires had been generated on a single sequencing platform. The study aimed to test whether signatures of past pathogen exposure could be identified by cataloging public T cell receptors. In an earlier analysis of a few hundred of the donors, high-throughput TCR beta sequencing was used to judge whether each TCR beta V gene segment behaved as functional or pseudogenic. Approximately 330 gigabases of sequencing data and around 90 million unique TCR sequences made up an early release that covered about 640 HLA-typed donors. Donor age, sex, ethnicity and CMV serostatus were compiled alongside the repertoire data. On average, around 200,000 unique TCR beta nucleotide sequences were sequenced per donor among a few hundred genotyped donors of the cohort, with 15% to 20% of those sequences being non-productive. A later genetic analysis used genome-wide SNP genotypes for about three fifths of the 666 donors, treating that subset as a discovery cohort. A later analysis re-examined previously published TCR beta repertoires from roughly 650 donors and added high-resolution HLA genotyping to investigate patterns of TCR occurrence. Broad study findings and their caveats: A further reported finding was that TCR beta sequences accurately predicted the HLA-A and HLA-B alleles for most subjects in the first cohort. A few of the identified cytomegalovirus-associated TCR beta chains were confirmed in vitro to be specific for cytomegalovirus antigens. For the cohort, immune exposure information was limited to CMV serostatus. A later analysis found that TCR association rates varied across HLA loci, with DRB1 alleles showing the most associated TCRs and HLA-C alleles the fewest. A cluster of highly shared sequence variants was judged likely to represent a technical artifact of the sequencing pipeline. According to a later analysis, parvovirus B19, influenza, CMV and Epstein-Barr virus appeared linked to several top co-occurrence clusters. The classifier was reported to diagnose cytomegalovirus status with high specificity and sensitivity in both the original cohort and the validation cohort. Only TCR beta chains were sequenced in this cohort, and the absence of alpha or paired-chain data limited detectable features. Broadly in line with IMGT annotations, most TCR beta V segments showed up in productive rearrangements about 90% or about 30% of the time in an earlier analysis of roughly 590 of the donors. Roughly uniform sequencing depth across donors was assumed in presence/absence analyses, although this assumption may not hold. Across donors, most TCR sequences were observed very rarely, whereas some public TCRs were present in many individuals. According to a later genetic analysis, donors in an Asian-associated ancestry cluster had fewer N-insertions in productive TCRs than the approximately 650-donor mean. Compared with equally common non-associated chains, HLA-associated TCR beta chains in a later analysis were more clonally expanded and had lower generation probabilities. In the study, around 160 TCR beta chains were listed as associated with cytomegalovirus. Specific HLA alleles were associated with 15,000 to 20,000 TCR beta sequences at a false discovery rate of 0.05 in a later analysis. When HLA alleles, especially DR and DQ, strongly co-occurred, attributing TCR associations to individual alleles was difficult. According to the authors, the approach could potentially be generalized to other disease states and immunological phenotypes. Most CMV-associated TCR beta chains appeared to be HLA-restricted in a later analysis, and the HLA associations seemed to be driven largely by CMV exposure. Correlated functional status among segregating V segments might be attributable to linkage disequilibrium, but an unknown experimental factor could not be ruled out. Because HLA typing was missing for some donors at each locus, association tests included only the typed subset. V-gene and J-gene trimming of TCR beta chains was associated with a missense DCLRE1C variant in a later genetic analysis, and the association was replicated in an independent cohort. The earlier analysis of nearly 600 of the donors excluded fewer than 20 rarely observed V segments, including chromosome 9 orphons, because counts were too low. The 87-base-pair reads could not distinguish some IMGT-functional V segments, including TRBV6-2 and TRBV6-3, so those segments were excluded.

The germline V and J ends show losses of 4 bases and 5 bases respectively, and no gene match explains 5 bases of the junction. The CDR3 measures 14 amino acids from cysteine to phenylalanine. The read is trimmed to its CDR3 DNA, 42 bases read in frame from base 1. The germline V gene sets CDR1 to SGHRS and CDR2 to YFSETQ. Remarks on this clone: It lacks a known antigen. The sample holds no much larger clone one base away, and base qualities are not on file.

The cohort consisted of 650 to 700 healthy bone marrow donors. At the time of sampling, every cohort member was nominally healthy, though immune exposures that went unrecorded were likely present. The donor was CMV seropositive and was included in the group of 250 to 300 seropositive cohort members. Every donor gave a peripheral blood sample, and the peripheral blood mononuclear cells from that sample were used for TCR beta sequencing. Genomic DNA was extracted from the blood cell samples with the Qiagen DNeasy Blood Extraction Kit. To prepare the library, the immunoSEQ multiplex PCR assay was applied. The multiplex PCR relied on a mix of 60 forward primers for TCR Vbeta segments and 13 reverse primers for TCR Jbeta segments. The CDR3 region of rearranged TCR beta genes was amplified from genomic DNA with a multiplex PCR assay. The Illumina HiSeq System was used to sequence the amplified TCR beta libraries as 87-base-pair reads. Processing in the source paper ran as follows. A later analysis tallied 75 million to 95 million unique TCR beta chains across the 550 to 850 repertoires, and around 10 million of those chains were shared by two or more donors. Raw reads were error-corrected and collapsed into unique sequences by a nearest-neighbor algorithm in which closely related sequences were merged to remove PCR and sequencing errors. Alignment of CDR3 sequences to IMGT reference sequences was used to assign V, D and J gene segments. Each retained sequence needed at least a six-nucleotide match to both a V gene segment and a J gene segment. A rearrangement was called productive if the CDR3 had no stop codons and remained in frame with V and J, and every other rearrangement was called non-productive. CDR3 was defined by IMGT convention, running from the second conserved V-encoded cysteine to the conserved J-encoded phenylalanine. In an earlier analysis of more than 550 of the donors, sequences lacking an unambiguous match to a single V gene segment were excluded. In an earlier analysis of more than 500 of the donors, a V segment was called functional when productive rearrangements were above 56.7%, and segregating when the standard deviation between donors exceeded 5%. A statistical classification framework was built to diagnose cytomegalovirus status from the catalog of TCR beta chain sequences. In a later analysis, V and J genes were assigned by comparing TCR nucleotide sequences against IMGT/GENE-DB human TR gene sequences. Using the TCRdist pipeline, a later analysis assigned CDR3 sequences along with most-parsimonious VDJ recombination scenarios. A later analysis defined each TCR beta chain by its CDR3 amino acid sequence plus V-gene family, and excluded reads lacking a unique V-gene family. As a way to deal with suspected cross-contamination and a sequencing artifact, a later analysis dropped 450 to 600 nucleotide sequences that were highly shared and had low generation probability. In a later analysis, a clonal expansion index was calculated for each public chain from normalized within-repertoire ranks of inferred template counts. Generation probabilities in a later analysis came from a VDJ recombination model fitted to out-of-frame rearrangements, and those results were checked against IGoR. In a later analysis, hypergeometric tests were used to score TCR-TCR, TCR-HLA and TCR-CMV co-occurrence, with a repertoire-size bias correction applied to TCR pairs. A later analysis estimated false discovery rates by permuting HLA or CMV assignments 20 times. In a later analysis, co-occurring TCRs were grouped using DBSCAN, and TCRdist sequence similarity was added for clustering within HLA-allele-positive subsets. Repertoires with fewer than 30,000 or more than 120,000 public chains, plus five repertoires with anomalous nucleotide sharing, were excluded from co-occurrence clustering. As stored in TCRdb, this immuneACCESS dataset retains in-frame rearrangements with V and J assigned. A fraction of the clones does not appear; measured against another copy, unresolved V genes explain less than half of the discrepancy, and the remainder lacks a known reason. The V and J calls and clone size are taken from that table; D and trimming were inferred from the DNA. The sample profile shows more than 110,000 clones; roughly 70% of them were found once. Of the sample, about 2% falls within the top ten clones.

In this chain, TRBV5-1 is recombined with TRBJ2-5, with TRBD2 matching 10 junction bases. The sample comprised PBMCs. This receptor was identified in an older woman in good health and CMV-seropositive. This receptor carries the CDR3 CASSEGTSVETQYF. The nucleotide sequence is given as TGCGCCAGCAGCGAAGGGACTAGCGTGGAGACCCAGTACTTC.